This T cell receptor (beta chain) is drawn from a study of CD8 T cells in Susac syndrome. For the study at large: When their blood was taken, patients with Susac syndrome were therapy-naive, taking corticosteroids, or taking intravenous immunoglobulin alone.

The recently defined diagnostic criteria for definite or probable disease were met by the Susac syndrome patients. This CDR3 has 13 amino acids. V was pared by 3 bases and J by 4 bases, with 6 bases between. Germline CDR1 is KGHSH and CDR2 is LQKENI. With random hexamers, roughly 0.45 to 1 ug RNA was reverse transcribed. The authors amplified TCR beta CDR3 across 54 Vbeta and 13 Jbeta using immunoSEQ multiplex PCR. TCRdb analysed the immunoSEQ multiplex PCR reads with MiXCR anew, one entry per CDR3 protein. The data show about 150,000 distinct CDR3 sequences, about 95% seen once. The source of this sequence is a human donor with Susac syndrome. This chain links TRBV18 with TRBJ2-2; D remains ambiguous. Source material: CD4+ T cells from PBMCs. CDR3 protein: CASSPDSTGELFF. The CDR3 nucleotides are TGTGCCAGCTCACCGGATTCCACCGGGGAGCTGTTTTTT.